Shown below are 24 T cell receptor beta chains from a single sample sequenced in a study of T-cell reconstitution after alpha-beta-depleted transplantation in children. Library preparation (for TCRbeta) was performed with unique molecular identifiers. MiXCR was run by TCRdb on the PCR reads, yielding one entry per CDR3 protein. The data hold some 830,000 distinct CDR3 sequences, with less than 20% observed a single time. The sample consisted of PBMCs, mostly from graft donor cells, taken 360 days after TCRalphabeta/CD19-depleted stem cell transplant. The receptors derive from a male patient aged 10-17 years who had a stem cell transplant for acute lymphoblastic leukemia, so the T cells may come from the graft donor.

This clonotype was seen only a few times. As DNA, the CDR3 is TGTGCCAGCAGTTTAGGACGGTTCTACGAGCAGTACTTC. It encodes CASSLGRFYEQYF. This chain connects TRBV12-3 or TRBV12-4 to TRBJ2-7; no clear D. The CDR3 has 13 residues. Trimming removed 1 base at V and 3 bases at J, with 7 bases between.

The rearrangement joins TRBV20-1 to TRBJ2-1, with D possibly matching TRBD2 (6 bases). The germline gives CDR1 DFQATT, CDR2 SNEGSKA (reference sequence). Trimming took 3 bases from V and 3 from J, leaving 15 bases between them. This CDR3 is 15 amino acids long. The CDR3 loop reads CSASRPGRRYNEQFF. Written as DNA, the CDR3 is TGCAGTGCTAGTAGGCCTGGGAGGCGCTACAATGAGCAGTTCTTC.

In its sample, this clonotype was seen a few times. V usage is TRBV5-1 and J usage is TRBJ2-1; D might be TRBD2 (7 bases). This CDR3 is built from 16 residues. Trimming pared 3 bases from V and 1 base from J, leaving 14 bases between. Germline lookup yields CDR1 SGHRS and CDR2 YFSETQ. CDR3 DNA sequence: TGCGCCAGCAGCTGGTCCGGGGGGCGATCCTACAATGAGCAGTTCTTC. Translated, it gives CASSWSGGRSYNEQFF. Full variable domain (missing parts from reference TRBV5-1 and TRBJ2-1): KAGVTQTPRYLIKTRGQQVTLSCSPISGHRSVSWYQQTPGQGLQFLFEYFSETQRNKGNFPGRFSGRQFSNSRSEMNVSTLELGDSALYLCASSWSGGRSYNEQFFGPGTRLTVL.

The chain has TRBV12-3 or TRBV12-4 and TRBJ2-7; D perhaps matches TRBD2 (6 bases). The CDR3 covers 15 residues. With 1 base removed from V and 2 bases from J, the gap between germline ends came to 12 bases. The CDR3 is CASSLGTGLAYEQYF. CDR3 bases: TGTGCCAGCAGTTTAGGGACGGGACTTGCCTACGAGCAGTACTTC.

This clonotype has a handful of counts. CDR3 amino acids: CASSPPRLAGHEQYF. CDR3 bases: TGTGCCAGCAGTCCCCCCCGACTAGCGGGACACGAGCAGTACTTC. The chain is built from TRBV6-1 and TRBJ2-7; 11 bases fit TRBD2. With V trimmed by 5 bases and J by 5 bases, 8 bases remained unmatched. Germline V gene sequence: CDR1 MNHNS, CDR2 SASEGT. The CDR3 sequence is 15 residues long.

This clonotype was seen once. The chain couples TRBV2 to TRBJ2-2; possibly TRBD1 or TRBD2 for D (5 bases each). The V end was cut by 4 bases, the J end by 0 bases, with 9 bases between. Germline CDR1 is SNHLY and CDR2 is FYNNEI. The CDR3 spans 15 residues. Written as DNA, the CDR3 is TGTGCCAGCAGTGGGGGACCCGCGAACACCGGGGAGCTGTTTTTT. It encodes CASSGGPANTGELFF.

This clonotype was observed a few times. The chain employs TRBV21-1 and TRBJ2-1; TRBD2 is the table's D call, not checked against the DNA. TRBV21-1 is a pseudogene locus. There are 18 residues in the CDR3. CDR3 sequence: CASSQWDRTGGRGGEQFF. Written as DNA, the CDR3 is TGTGCCAGCAGCCAATGGGACCGAACGGGAGGGAGGGGTGGTGAGCAGTTCTTC.

In nucleotides, the CDR3 is TGTGCCAGCAGTTTAACCCCGGGAGGAGCGACCTGGGAAGATACGCAGTATTTT. It encodes CASSLTPGGATWEDTQYF. This chain connects TRBV28 to TRBJ2-3; 7 positions agree with TRBD2. The CDR3 consists of 18 residues. CDR1 and CDR2 from the germline V gene are MDHEN and SYDVKM. Losses at the gene ends were 2 bases for V and 5 bases for J; bases not matched to a gene: 16.

This clonotype was seen only a few times. This chain uses TRBV20-1 with TRBJ2-6, with D hard to call. Germline loops: CDR1 DFQATT, CDR2 SNEGSKA (reference sequence). The germline V and J ends were trimmed by 2 bases and 0 bases, with 11 bases remaining between them. This CDR3 contains 16 residues. CDR3 loop: CSARPPWGSGANVLTF. As DNA, the CDR3 is TGCAGTGCTAGACCTCCCTGGGGCTCTGGGGCCAACGTCCTGACTTTC.

Only a few counts were recorded for this clonotype. The chain combines TRBV20-1 with TRBJ2-3, with 10 bases that match TRBD2. Germline trimming cut 3 bases from V and 1 base from J; bases unmatched to any gene: 7. This CDR3 has 16 amino acids. Per germline, CDR1 DFQATT and CDR2 SNEGSKA (reference sequence). In DNA form, the CDR3 reads TGCAGTGCTAGTGTGTATGGACTAGCGGGCACAGATACGCAGTATTTT. Translated, it gives CSASVYGLAGTDTQYF.

The chain employs TRBV7-7 and TRBJ2-7; 7 bases map to TRBD2. From germline, CDR1 is SSHAT and CDR2 FNYEAQ (reference sequence). The ends lost 0 bases at V and 1 base at J; junction bases unmatched: 3. CDR3 size: 15 residues. The CDR3 reads CASSLAGGASYEQYF. The CDR3 region has the DNA TGTGCCAGCAGCTTAGCGGGAGGGGCTTCCTACGAGCAGTACTTC.

The chain recombines TRBV7-8 with TRBJ2-2; D may be TRBD1 or TRBD2 (5 bases each). V was pared by 5 bases and J by 3 bases, with 10 bases between. CDR3 length equals 14 residues. Germline CDR1 and CDR2: SGHVS and FQNEAQ. CDR3 in DNA: TGTGCCAGCAGCCCCCTGGGGGACACCGGGGAGCTGTTTTTT. Translating gives CASSPLGDTGELFF.

This chain connects TRBV12-3 or TRBV12-4 to TRBJ1-1, with TRBD1 matching 10 bases. J was trimmed by 5 bases and V by 6 bases; bases with no gene match: 9. This CDR3 is built from 15 residues. CDR3 loop: CASRETGGPSTEAFF. In DNA, the CDR3 is TGTGCCAGCAGAGAGACAGGGGGCCCTTCGACTGAAGCTTTCTTT.

This clonotype was found a few times. The chain recombines TRBV20-1 with TRBJ2-3; weak D call: TRBD2 (6 bases). The V gene's germline CDR1 is DFQATT and CDR2 SNEGSKA (reference sequence). CDR3 size: 19 residues. V dropped 5 bases and J dropped 0 bases, with 27 bases sitting between them. The CDR3 region is CSARLGSAGPPLSTDTQYF. In DNA, the CDR3 is TGCAGTGCTCGTCTGGGTTCGGCGGGACCACCTCTCAGCACAGATACGCAGTATTTT.

This clonotype was recorded a few times. This CDR3 reads CATSSGQRDYGYTF. In DNA, the CDR3 is TGTGCCACCAGCAGCGGACAGCGCGATTATGGCTACACCTTC. V usage is TRBV15 and J usage is TRBJ1-2, with D possibly being TRBD1 (6 bases). Germline V gene lookup returns CDR1 LNHNV and CDR2 YYDKDF (reference sequence). V lost 3 bases, J lost 5 bases, and 13 bases lay in between. The CDR3 is 14 residues long.

At least ten counts were recorded for this clonotype. The chain uses TRBV12-3 or TRBV12-4 and TRBJ2-7; D not resolved. V was clipped by 2 bases and J by 1 base, with 12 bases between them. The CDR3 is 15 amino acids. This CDR3 is CASSLKGYPSYEQYF. The CDR3 bases are TGTGCCAGCAGTTTAAAGGGCTACCCATCCTACGAGCAGTACTTC.

This clonotype occurred a few times. The gene calls are TRBV15 and TRBJ2-1, with a tentative D call TRBD1 (6 bases). Trimming removed 5 bases from V and 0 bases from J, with 8 bases in between. The CDR3 extends over 14 amino acids. Germline loops: CDR1 LNHNV, CDR2 YYDKDF (reference sequence). This CDR3 reads CATSGGVSYNEQFF. Written as DNA, the CDR3 is TGTGCCACCAGCGGGGGCGTCTCCTACAATGAGCAGTTCTTC.

In regard to this clonotype: An end of the junction does not agree with germline; a read error may underlie this. This chain links TRBV7-2 with TRBJ2-3; unclear D gene. The germline V gene encodes CDR1 SGHTA and CDR2 FQGNSA. This CDR3 is 16 amino acids long. The DNA of the CDR3 is TGTGCCAGCAGCTTACGGCGAATCGTTGCGGCAGATACGCGGTATTTT. The encoded protein is CASSLRRIVAADTRYF.

This clonotype occurred many times. The V gene is TRBV29-1, the J gene TRBJ2-1, with 10 bases lining up with TRBD1. Germline V gene sequence: CDR1 SQVTM, CDR2 ANQGSEA. V trimming: 6 bases; J trimming: 7 bases; junction bases outside the gene matches: 6. There are 13 residues in the CDR3. The CDR3 DNA is TGCAGCGTGAACCGGGACAGGGGTAATGAGCAGTTCTTC. Encoded protein: CSVNRDRGNEQFF.

This clonotype was counted only a few times. J is TRBJ2-1 and V is TRBV10-3, with TRBD1 matching over 10 bases. The length of the CDR3 is 19 residues. Germline assignment: CDR1 ENHRY and CDR2 SYGVKD. Trimming cost V 2 bases and J 3 bases; bases outside gene matches: 13. This chain's CDR3 is CAISEQDRGSLQDYNEQFF. The CDR3 nucleotides read TGTGCCATCAGTGAGCAGGACAGGGGGTCCCTACAAGACTACAATGAGCAGTTCTTC.

This clonotype was counted ten times or more. V usage is TRBV29-1 and J usage is TRBJ1-1; weak D call: TRBD1 (6 bases). The germline V gene has CDR1 SQVTM and CDR2 ANQGSEA. The V end was cut by 6 bases, the J end by 4 bases, with 21 bases between. This CDR3 spans 15 amino acids. The CDR3: CSVLISGTLFTEAFF. The CDR3 region has the DNA TGCAGCGTCCTCATTAGCGGGACACTGTTCACTGAAGCTTTCTTT.

CDR3 loop: CASSASFPYGYTF. Here the CDR3 DNA reads TGTGCCAGCAGCGCAAGCTTCCCGTATGGCTACACCTTC. The chain carries TRBV7-6 and TRBJ1-2; D gene unclear. V was clipped by 5 bases and J by 5 bases, with 12 bases between them. The CDR3 consists of 13 residues. The germline V gene has CDR1 SGHVS and CDR2 FNYEAQ.

This clonotype turned up a few times. The chain recombines TRBV29-1 with TRBJ2-7; 9 bases are shared with TRBD2. With 8 bases clipped from V and 3 bases from J, the junction kept 14 bases outside the gene matches. Germline V gives CDR1 SQVTM, CDR2 ANQGSEA. The CDR3 runs 15 residues. The CDR3 sequence: CSLIRLAGSNYEQYF. CDR3 nucleotide sequence: TGCAGCCTTATTCGCCTAGCGGGATCTAACTACGAGCAGTACTTC.

This clonotype came up once. The chain uses TRBV21-1 and TRBJ2-7; TRBD2, the table's D call, lacks a check against the DNA. TRBV21-1 is designated a pseudogene. The CDR3 is 18 residues long. CDR3 loop: CASSKAYWGGASSYEQYF. The DNA for the CDR3 is TGTGCCAGCAGCAAAGCGTATTGGGGAGGGGCGAGCTCCTACGAGCAGTACTTC.